Presented here are 17 T cell receptor beta chains from one specimen sequenced in a study of regulatory T cells in long-lasting Graves disease. According to the study, TCR beta libraries were built with iRepertoire HTBI primers and CDR3-region Arm-PCR. In TCRdb, the multiplex PCR reads were re-called with MiXCR into one record per CDR3 protein. The data hold some 560,000 distinct CDR3 sequences, with approximately 16% observed a single time. The time point: newly diagnosed GD, antithyroid drugs for less than 3 months. RNA isolated from PBMCs was used to make the TCR library. This sample also belongs to another study, concerning T cells in Graves' hyperthyroidism and ophthalmopathy.

The sequenced sample was peripheral blood mononuclear cells (PBMCs), obtained at new diagnosis, from a patient treated with antithyroid drugs. These receptors originate from a woman aged 35-65 years with Graves disease.

This clonotype came up many times. V and J are TRBV28 and TRBJ2-1; no reliable D call. The length of the CDR3 is 16 residues. CDR1 and CDR2 (germline): MDHEN, SYDVKM. V lost 5 bases and J lost 0, with 14 bases in between. CDR3 DNA: TGTGCCAGCAGTCCGCCCCGGCCGACCTCCTACAATGAGCAGTTCTTC. Its protein is CASSPPRPTSYNEQFF.

This clonotype was found many times. The V call is TRBV3-1, the J call TRBJ2-3, with 11 bases that match TRBD2. The germline V gene has CDR1 LGHDT and CDR2 YNNKEL (reference sequence). The J segment lost 4 bases and the V segment lost 10 bases, leaving 16 bases of the junction unmatched. The CDR3 consists of 17 residues. The CDR3 DNA is TGTGCCACAGCATCCTTTACCGGGACTAGCGGTGCAGATACGCAGTATTTT. Protein sequence: CATASFTGTSGADTQYF.

This chain links TRBV6-5 with TRBJ2-1; 8 nucleotides agree with TRBD1. Germline CDR1 reads MNHEY; CDR2 reads SVGAGI. The CDR3 is 17 amino acids. With 0 bases clipped from V and 4 bases from J, the junction kept 8 bases outside the gene matches. Here the CDR3 reads CASSYSEGRGRYNEQFF. CDR3 nucleotides: TGTGCCAGCAGTTACTCAGAGGGCAGGGGGCGGTACAATGAGCAGTTCTTC.

This clonotype was recorded many times. This chain links TRBV30 with TRBJ2-5, with 8 bases identical to TRBD1. Germline-derived CDR1 and CDR2 are GTSNPN and SVGIG (reference sequence). V lost 3 bases and J lost 3; bases outside the gene matches: 12. This CDR3 region has 16 residues. CDR3 nucleotide sequence: TGTGCCTGGAGCCTAGGAGGACAGGGTTTTGAAGAGACCCAGTACTTC. Residues: CAWSLGGQGFEETQYF.

The chain links TRBV12-3 or TRBV12-4 to TRBJ1-2; TRBD1 aligns across 8 bases. The CDR3 runs 15 residues. V lost 4 bases to trimming and J lost 8 bases; unmatched junction nucleotides: 12. The DNA of the CDR3 is TGTGCCAGCAGTTCCGGGACAGCAGGGGGCGAAGGCTACACCTTC. It yields the protein CASSSGTAGGEGYTF.

This clonotype was observed a few times. V is TRBV20-1 and J is TRBJ2-5, with no clear D. The CDR3 sequence is 14 residues long. The germline gives CDR1 DFQATT, CDR2 SNEGSKA (reference sequence). V was pared by 4 bases and J by 0 bases, with 12 bases between. The CDR3 region has the DNA TGCAGTGCTACCCACTCCCCAGACCAAGAGACCCAGTACTTC. Translated: CSATHSPDQETQYF.

This clonotype was seen just once. The V gene is TRBV3-1, the J gene TRBJ1-3, with TRBD1 as a possible D gene (6 bases). In germline, CDR1 is LGHDT, CDR2 YNNKEL (reference sequence). V gave up 4 bases and J gave up 1 base, with 14 bases separating them. The CDR3 loop spans 16 amino acids. CDR3 coding DNA: TGTGCCAGCAGCCCTGGGGGGGGGCCGTCTGGAAACACCATATATTTT. Encoded protein: CASSPGGGPSGNTIYF.

The sample holds many counts of this clonotype. The rearrangement joins TRBV7-9 to TRBJ2-2; TRBD1 aligns across 9 bases. The CDR3 consists of 16 residues. CDR1 is SEHNR, CDR2 FQNEAQ, per germline (reference sequence). V dropped 5 bases and J dropped 5; count of bases not matched to a gene: 9. CDR3 protein: CASSQGQGEGTGELFF. In DNA, the CDR3 is TGTGCCAGCAGCCAGGGACAGGGCGAGGGGACCGGGGAGCTGTTTTTT.

The genes are TRBV11-2 and TRBJ1-2; weak D call: TRBD1 (5 bases). V lost 5 bases and J lost 2, with 15 bases in between. Per the germline V gene, CDR1 is SGHAT and CDR2 is FQNNGV. The CDR3 is 15 amino acids. CDR3 loop: CASSLGGGVNYGYTF. The DNA of the CDR3 is TGTGCCAGCAGCCTCGGGGGAGGGGTGAACTATGGCTACACCTTC.

This clonotype has a handful of counts. The chain combines TRBV6-2 or TRBV6-3 with TRBJ2-5; 7 nucleotides match TRBD1. Per the germline V gene, CDR1 is MNHEY and CDR2 is SVGEGT. The trim removed 7 bases at V and 5 bases at J, leaving 4 bases unmatched. This CDR3 spans 12 amino acids. The CDR3 loop is CASTATGETQYF. The CDR3 DNA reads as TGTGCCAGCACCGCGACAGGGGAGACCCAGTACTTC.

This clonotype was counted many times. The chain recombines TRBV30 with TRBJ1-4; D not certain. This CDR3 contains 14 residues. Germline values: CDR1 GTSNPN, CDR2 SVGIG (reference sequence). V was clipped by 2 bases and J by 7 bases, with 14 bases between them. The chain's CDR3 is CAWSRGQAGEKLFF. DNA of the CDR3: TGTGCCTGGAGTAGAGGGCAGGCGGGTGAAAAACTGTTTTTT.

The V call is TRBV24-1, the J call TRBJ2-2; 9 bases line up with TRBD2. V shed 4 bases and J 1 base; nucleotides not matched to a gene: 6. CDR3 length equals 17 residues. The germline V gene encodes CDR1 KGHDR and CDR2 SFDVKD. The CDR3 coding sequence is TGTGCCACCAGTGACTCCTTACTAGCGGGGAACACCGGGGAGCTGTTTTTT. It is translated as CATSDSLLAGNTGELFF.

This clonotype came up many times. The chain carries TRBV5-1 and TRBJ2-7; 7 bases line up with TRBD2. The germline CDR1 and CDR2 sequences are SGHRS and YFSETQ. The CDR3 contains 14 residues. V lost 4 bases to trimming and J lost 1 base; unmatched junction nucleotides: 5. The CDR3 loop is CASSPDGGSYEQYF. DNA for the CDR3: TGCGCCAGCAGCCCGGACGGGGGGTCCTACGAGCAGTACTTC.

The gene calls are TRBV27 and TRBJ1-6; D may be TRBD1 (6 bases). V was shortened by 6 bases and J by 6 bases, with 15 bases between the two germline ends. The CDR3 contains 15 residues. Germline V gene data show CDR1 as MNHEY and CDR2 as SMNVEV (reference sequence). This CDR3 is CASSLQGLFNSPLHF. The CDR3 DNA follows: TGTGCCAGCAGCCTACAGGGTTTGTTTAATTCACCCCTCCACTTT.

This clonotype was detected a few times. The chain couples TRBV9 to TRBJ1-2; D unclear. Trimming cost V 3 bases and J 9 bases, with 12 bases left between them. This CDR3 region has 12 residues. Looked up from germline, CDR1 is SGDLS and CDR2 is YYNGEE. The CDR3 DNA sequence: TGTGCCAGCAGCGGTGGTGGGGAGCGCTACACCTTC. Its protein product is CASSGGGERYTF.

About this clonotype itself: This probably arose from a read error, given a far larger clone one base away. J is TRBJ1-2 and V is TRBV5-5; tentative D call: TRBD1 (6 bases). Germline loops: CDR1 SGHKS, CDR2 YYEKEE (reference sequence). The CDR3 is 12 amino acids. CDR3 sequence reads: CVSSPNRDGYTF. The CDR3, as DNA: TGTGTCAGCAGCCCCAACAGGGATGGCTACACCTTC.

For this clonotype: One end of the junction varies from germline; a read error may be responsible. CDR3 region: CSARFSGGRSYEQCF. CDR3 in DNA: TGCAGTGCTCGATTTAGCGGGGGACGCTCCTACGAGCAGTGCTTC. The V call is TRBV20-1, the J call TRBJ2-7, with 9 bases lining up with TRBD2. CDR3 length: 15 residues. Germline CDR1 reads DFQATT; CDR2 reads SNEGSKA (reference sequence).